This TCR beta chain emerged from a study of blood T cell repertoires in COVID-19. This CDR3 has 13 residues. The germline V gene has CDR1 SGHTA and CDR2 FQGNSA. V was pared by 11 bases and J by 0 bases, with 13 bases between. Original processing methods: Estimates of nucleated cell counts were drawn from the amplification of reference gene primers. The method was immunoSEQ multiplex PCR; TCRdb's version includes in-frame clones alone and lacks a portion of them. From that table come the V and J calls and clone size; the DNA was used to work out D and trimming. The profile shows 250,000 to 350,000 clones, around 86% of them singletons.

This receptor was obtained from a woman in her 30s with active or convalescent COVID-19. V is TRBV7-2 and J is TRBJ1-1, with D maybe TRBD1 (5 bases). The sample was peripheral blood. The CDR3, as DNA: TGTGCCTGCGGGGCTACTTTGAACACTGAAGCTTTCTTT. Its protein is CACGATLNTEAFF.